This TCR beta chain is from a study of shared clonotypes between healthy human individuals. Overall study context: Researchers assigned three CD4 naive, three CD4 memory, two CD8 naive and one CD8 memory plate to each donor. General study results and limits: Sharing across four donors was highest in naive CD4 (roughly 5%) and lowest in memory CD8 (roughly 0.4%).

Over several immunoSEQ plates, each subset's genomic DNA was distributed in even portions. For sorted subsets, approximately 200 ng DNA per replicate equaled around 28,000 T cell genomes. This table comes from immunoSEQ multiplex PCR, and its TCRdb copy is limited to in-frame clones, with some not included. Among about 700,000 clones, about 90% were seen once, and the ten largest hold 24%. Naive CD8 cells lacked CD45RO and underwent positive selection for CCR7, leaving out terminally differentiated effector memory CD45RA+ cells. With regard to this clone: The target antigen is unknown.

Unmatched junction bases numbered 9, after V lost 1 base and J lost 6 bases. Germline assignment: CDR1 SEHNR and CDR2 FQNEAQ (reference sequence). The CDR3 sequence is 16 residues long. The source material was naive CD8+ T cells sorted from blood. The J gene is TRBJ2-1, the V gene TRBV7-9; 7 bases are shared with TRBD2. The sequence derives from a man under 40 in good health. The CDR3 loop reads CASSLGPRERVNEQFF. CDR3 coding DNA: TGTGCCAGCAGCTTAGGTCCGCGGGAGAGAGTCAATGAGCAGTTCTTC. Full variable domain (remainder filled in from reference TRBV7-9 and TRBJ2-1): DTGVSQNPRHKITKRGQNVTFRCDPISEHNRLYWYRQTLGQGPEFLTYFQNEAQLEKSRLLSDRFSAERPKGSFSTLEIQRTEQGDSAMYLCASSLGPRERVNEQFFGPGTRLTVL.